Sequencing of this T cell receptor beta chain was carried out in a study of cytomegalovirus exposure and HLA in healthy donors. About the study: Of all 400 or so donors who were genotyped, 81% belonged to the Caucasian-associated ancestry cluster.

PCR primers comprised 60 Vbeta and 13 Jbeta primers. The repertoire was sequenced with immunoSEQ multiplex PCR; TCRdb's copy has only in-frame clones and lacks some. The repertoire includes some 180,000 clones, around 75% of them detected once, and 1.5% to 2% sits in the top ten. Notes on this clone: Its antigen is unidentified.

Study results and caveats: A missense DCLRE1C variant was associated with V- and J-gene trimming of TCR beta chains in a later analysis, and an independent cohort replicated the association. Diagnosis of cytomegalovirus status made by the classifier reportedly showed high specificity and sensitivity. Several top significant clusters appeared, in a later analysis, to be linked to common viral pathogens.

This receptor was obtained from a woman between 25 and 40 years old in good health and CMV-seronegative. Sequencing was performed on PBMCs.

CDR3 nucleotides: TGTGCCAGCAGCTTAGTCGCGACAGGGCTGAGCACTAACTATGGCTACACCTTC. This sequence encodes CASSLVATGLSTNYGYTF. The chain combines TRBV11-2 with TRBJ1-2; 7 bases are a match to TRBD1. CDR3 length equals 18 residues. The germline CDR1 and CDR2 sequences are SGHAT and FQNNGV. The junction had 11 bases not matched to a gene; V was cut back by 1 base and J by 0 bases.